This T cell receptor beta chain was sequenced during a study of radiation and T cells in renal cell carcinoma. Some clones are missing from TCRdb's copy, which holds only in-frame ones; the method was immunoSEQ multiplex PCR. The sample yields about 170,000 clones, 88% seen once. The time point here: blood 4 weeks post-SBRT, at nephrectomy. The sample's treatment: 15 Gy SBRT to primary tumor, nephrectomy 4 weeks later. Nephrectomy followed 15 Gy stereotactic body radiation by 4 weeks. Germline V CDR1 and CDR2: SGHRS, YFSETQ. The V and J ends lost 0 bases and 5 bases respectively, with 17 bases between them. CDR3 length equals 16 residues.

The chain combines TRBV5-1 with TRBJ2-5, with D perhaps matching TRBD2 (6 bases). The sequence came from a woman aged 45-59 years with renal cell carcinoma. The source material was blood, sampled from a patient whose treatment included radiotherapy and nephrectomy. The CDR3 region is CASSLALGGAPETQYF. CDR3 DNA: TGCGCCAGCAGCTTGGCCCTCGGGGGTGCCCCTGAGACCCAGTACTTC.